Listed here are 24 T cell receptor beta chains from one sample, sequenced in a study of blood T cell repertoires in COVID-19. The repertoire was sequenced with immunoSEQ multiplex PCR; TCRdb's copy has only in-frame clones and lacks some. The sample records 200,000 or so clones, around 82% being singletons. Sequencing input: PBMCs or T cells enriched from blood (not recorded which). Receptors were obtained from a man aged 40-49 years who had recovered from COVID-19.

The chain employs TRBV10-3 and TRBJ1-2; the match to TRBD1 covers 7 bases. CDR1 ENHRY and CDR2 SYGVKD come from the germline V gene. The CDR3 loop spans 15 amino acids. V gave up 6 bases and J gave up 0 bases; unmatched junction bases: 7. In DNA, the CDR3 is TGTGCCATCAGCCGGGACAGCAATACTAACTATGGCTACACCTTC. As protein: CAISRDSNTNYGYTF.

The chain combines TRBV6-6 with TRBJ1-1, with TRBD1 as a possible D gene (6 bases). Germline V gene data show CDR1 as MNHNY and CDR2 as SVGAGI (reference sequence). The V gene lost 6 bases and the J gene lost 6 bases, with 14 bases spanning the gap. The CDR3 has 13 amino acids. The CDR3 here is CASSDQGIPEAFF. CDR3 DNA: TGTGCCAGCAGCGACCAGGGGATACCTGAAGCTTTCTTT.

The chain couples TRBV19 to TRBJ1-5; D ambiguous. Trimming cost V 6 bases and J 0 bases, with 12 bases left between them. The CDR3 has 15 amino acids. Looked up from germline, CDR1 is LNHDA and CDR2 is SQIVND (reference sequence). The CDR3 coding sequence is TGTGCCAGTAGCGGAGGACCAAATAGCAATCAGCCCCAGCATTTT. The encoded protein is CASSGGPNSNQPQHF.

V usage is TRBV7-8 and J usage is TRBJ1-1; D ambiguous. This CDR3 has 15 amino acids. CDR1 is SGHVS and CDR2 is FQNEAQ in the germline V gene. V was clipped by 4 bases and J by 1 base, with 13 bases between them. DNA of the CDR3: TGTGCCAGCAGCTGGGCGTGGTCCGGGAACACTGAAGCTTTCTTT. Protein: CASSWAWSGNTEAFF.

The J gene is TRBJ1-5, the V gene TRBV19, with no clear D. CDR1 is LNHDA, CDR2 SQIVND, per germline (reference sequence). Trimming cost V 5 bases and J 6 bases, with 11 bases left between them. This CDR3 is built from 13 residues. The CDR3 loop reads CASSPGVGQPQHF. CDR3 bases: TGTGCCAGTAGTCCCGGGGTCGGTCAGCCCCAGCATTTT.

The gene calls are TRBV7-2 and TRBJ1-2, with TRBD1 identical over 8 bases. The CDR3 is 14 amino acids. V shed 3 bases, J shed 4 bases, and the junction held 4 bases outside the gene matches. CDR1 SGHTA and CDR2 FQGNSA come from the germline V gene. The CDR3 bases are TGTGCCAGCAGCTTCGGACAGGGAGTCTATGGCTACACCTTC. Translated, it gives CASSFGQGVYGYTF. Full variable domain (outside the CDR3, taken from reference TRBV7-2 and TRBJ1-2): GAGVSQSPSNKVTEKGKDVELRCDPISGHTALYWYRQSLGQGLEFLIYFQGNSAPDKSGLPSDRFSAERTGGSVSTLTIQRTQQEDSAVYLCASSFGQGVYGYTFGSGTRLTVV.

The rearrangement uses TRBV14 and TRBJ2-7; 7 bases are shared with TRBD1. V lost 1 base, J lost 10 bases, and 4 bases stayed unmatched. This CDR3 contains 12 residues. CDR1 and CDR2 (germline): SGHDN, FVKESK. The CDR3 sequence is CASSQVGTAQYF. The CDR3 bases are TGTGCCAGCAGCCAAGTTGGGACAGCCCAGTACTTC.

The chain combines TRBV4-2 with TRBJ1-2; tentative D call: TRBD1 (6 bases). Germline V gives CDR1 LGHNA, CDR2 YNFKEQ. There are 13 residues in the CDR3. The V and J ends lost 7 bases and 4 bases respectively, with 13 bases between them. CDR3 in amino acids: CASTPGGGYGYTF. CDR3 nucleotides: TGTGCCAGCACCCCTGGGGGCGGCTATGGCTACACCTTC.

The CDR3 bases are TGTGCCAGCAGCCTAGGGGCAATAAAAGAGACCCAGTACTTC. Translating it yields CASSLGAIKETQYF. V gene TRBV7-9 combines with J gene TRBJ2-5, with D tentatively TRBD1 (5 bases). This CDR3 contains 14 residues. V shed 5 bases and J shed 3 bases, with 13 bases lying between them. CDR1 SEHNR and CDR2 FQNEAQ come from the germline V gene (reference sequence).

The gene calls are TRBV12-1 and TRBJ2-2; TRBD1, as called in the table, went unchecked against the DNA. TRBV12-1 is given as a pseudogene. The CDR3 runs to 15 residues. The CDR3 DNA is TGTGCCAGCAGCTTTCTGGGTCAGGGCACCGGGGAGCTGTTTTTT. This codes for CASSFLGQGTGELFF.

This clone has just one count. The V and J genes are TRBV19 and TRBJ1-1; the D gene is possibly TRBD1 (6 bases). Trimming shortened V by 3 bases and J by 4 bases, and 18 bases separated the two germline ends. CDR1 and CDR2 (germline): LNHDA, SQIVND (reference sequence). The CDR3 spans 16 residues. CDR3 in DNA: TGTGCCAGTAGTATCCGACAAACCCCAGGGGCCACTGAAGCTTTCTTT. The encoded protein is CASSIRQTPGATEAFF. Using reference TRBV19 and TRBJ1-1 for the parts outside the CDR3, the full variable domain is DGGITQSPKYLFRKEGQNVTLSCEQNLNHDAMYWYRQDPGQGLRLIYYSQIVNDFQKGDIAEGYSVSREKKESFPLTVTSAQKNPTAFYLCASSIRQTPGATEAFFGQGTRLTVV.

The J gene is TRBJ1-5, the V gene TRBV2; D is ambiguous. CDR1 SNHLY and CDR2 FYNNEI come from the germline V gene. The germline V and J ends were trimmed by 4 bases and 7 bases, with 11 bases remaining between them. The CDR3 totals 13 residues. In DNA, the CDR3 is TGTGCCAGCAGTGCCAGGCATCTACAGCCCCAGCATTTT. Protein sequence: CASSARHLQPQHF.

The V and J genes are TRBV24-1 and TRBJ1-5; D is ambiguous. The CDR3 totals 15 residues. Germline values: CDR1 KGHDR, CDR2 SFDVKD. The V and J ends lost 2 bases and 5 bases respectively, with 12 bases between them. CDR3 region: CATSDWARWDQPQHF. CDR3 nucleotide sequence: TGTGCCACCAGTGATTGGGCCAGGTGGGATCAGCCCCAGCATTTT.

This chain connects TRBV4-1 to TRBJ2-5; tentative D call: TRBD2 (5 bases). The germline CDR1 and CDR2 sequences are MGHRA and YSYEKL. V was pared by 0 bases and J by 3 bases, with 23 bases between. The CDR3 runs 19 residues. CDR3 nucleotide sequence: TGCGCCAGCAGCCAAGATACGGGCAGGAGGTGGGTATTTGAAGAGACCCAGTACTTC. Protein sequence: CASSQDTGRRWVFEETQYF.

This clone was detected only a few times. V is TRBV11-2 and J is TRBJ2-2; TRBD2 matches 7 bases. The CDR3 length is 13 residues. J was trimmed by 7 bases and V by 5 bases; bases with no gene match: 4. Germline values: CDR1 SGHAT, CDR2 FQNNGV. Written as DNA, the CDR3 is TGTGCCAGCAGCCCGCGGGGGAGCGGGGAGCTGTTTTTT. This translates into CASSPRGSGELFF.

The chain employs TRBV7-9 and TRBJ2-7, with TRBD2 matching 7 bases. Germline CDR1 reads SEHNR; CDR2 reads FQNEAQ (reference sequence). The CDR3 runs 13 residues. The ends lost 4 bases at V and 2 bases at J; junction bases unmatched: 2. The CDR3 region has the DNA TGTGCCAGCAGCTCCGGGACTACCTACGAGCAGTACTTC. This sequence encodes CASSSGTTYEQYF.

The chain combines TRBV24-1 with TRBJ1-1; 10 positions agree with TRBD1. Germline CDR1 and CDR2: KGHDR and SFDVKD. The CDR3 totals 16 residues. The ends lost 4 bases at V and 3 bases at J; junction bases unmatched: 7. The CDR3 nucleotides read TGTGCCACCAGTGACTCGAGACAGGGGGCGCACACTGAAGCTTTCTTT. Translating gives CATSDSRQGAHTEAFF.

In this sample, this clone turned up once. The rearrangement links TRBV10-3 to TRBJ1-2; TRBD1 matches at 7 bases. V gave up 6 bases and J gave up 3 bases; unmatched junction bases: 4. There are 13 residues in the CDR3. Germline loops: CDR1 ENHRY, CDR2 SYGVKD. The CDR3 bases are TGTGCCATCAGCCCGGGGACAGACTATGGCTACACCTTC. Amino acid sequence: CAISPGTDYGYTF.

The genes are TRBV7-8 and TRBJ2-2; D possibly corresponds to TRBD1 (6 bases). Germline CDR1 and CDR2: SGHVS and FQNEAQ. This CDR3 comprises 16 residues. V dropped 1 base and J dropped 4 bases, with 13 bases sitting between them. In nucleotides, the CDR3 is TGTGCCAGCAGCTTAGTTGTAGGGGGTCCCACCGGGGAGCTGTTTTTT. As protein: CASSLVVGGPTGELFF.

This sequence joins TRBV18 and TRBJ2-3, with 14 bases matching TRBD2. The CDR3 runs 17 residues. J was trimmed by 4 bases and V by 3 bases; bases with no gene match: 6. Germline CDR1 KGHSH, CDR2 LQKENI. The CDR3 spells CASSPFETSGRADTQYF. Here the CDR3 DNA reads TGTGCCAGCTCACCTTTTGAGACTAGCGGGAGGGCAGATACGCAGTATTTT.

This clone was observed a few times. This chain uses TRBV18 with TRBJ2-7; no reliable D call. The CDR3 is made up of 12 amino acids. Looked up from germline, CDR1 is KGHSH and CDR2 is LQKENI. With 6 bases removed from V and 2 bases from J, the gap between germline ends came to 8 bases. The CDR3 DNA follows: TGTGCCAGCTCCCCTAGTACCTACGAGCAGTACTTC. Amino acid sequence: CASSPSTYEQYF. The complete variable domain, with remaining parts taken from reference TRBV18 and TRBJ2-7, reads NAGVMQNPRHLVRRRGQEARLRCSPMKGHSHVYWYRQLPEEGLKFMVYLQKENIIDESGMPKERFSAEFPKEGPSILRIQQVVRGDSAAYFCASSPSTYEQYFGPGTRLTVT.

The genes are TRBV19 and TRBJ2-1; 10 bases map to TRBD2. The CDR3 has 17 residues. CDR1 LNHDA and CDR2 SQIVND come from the germline V gene (reference sequence). With V trimmed by 5 bases and J by 1 base, 8 bases remained unmatched. The CDR3 sequence: CASSVNSGGQSYNEQFF. CDR3 DNA: TGTGCCAGTAGTGTGAATAGCGGGGGGCAGTCCTACAATGAGCAGTTCTTC. Combining the CDR3 with reference TRBV19 and TRBJ2-1 gives the whole variable domain DGGITQSPKYLFRKEGQNVTLSCEQNLNHDAMYWYRQDPGQGLRLIYYSQIVNDFQKGDIAEGYSVSREKKESFPLTVTSAQKNPTAFYLCASSVNSGGQSYNEQFFGPGTRLTVL.

The V gene is TRBV5-1, the J gene TRBJ1-1, with D possibly TRBD1 on 6 matching bases. CDR1 is SGHRS and CDR2 is YFSETQ in the germline V gene. The CDR3 covers 15 residues. The V end lost 2 bases, the J end lost 4 bases, and 15 bases lay between the germline ends. The CDR3 sequence is CASSFKGGGGTEAFF. The CDR3 nucleotides read TGCGCCAGCAGCTTTAAGGGAGGGGGAGGCACTGAAGCTTTCTTT. The entire variable domain, with the rest obtained from reference TRBV5-1 and TRBJ1-1, is as follows: KAGVTQTPRYLIKTRGQQVTLSCSPISGHRSVSWYQQTPGQGLQFLFEYFSETQRNKGNFPGRFSGRQFSNSRSEMNVSTLELGDSALYLCASSFKGGGGTEAFFGQGTRLTVV.

This sequence joins TRBV2 and TRBJ2-7, with D possibly TRBD1 on 6 matching bases. Germline CDR1 reads SNHLY; CDR2 reads FYNNEI. Between the trimmed V and J ends, which lost 6 bases and 3 bases, there was a span of 15 bases. This CDR3 has 14 residues. CDR3 protein: CASSLGQLYYEQYF. DNA of the CDR3: TGTGCCAGCAGCCTAGGACAGCTTTACTACGAGCAGTACTTC.